Listed below are T cell receptor beta chains from one sample, sequenced in a study of blood T cell repertoires in COVID-19. Profiled with immunoSEQ multiplex PCR; TCRdb holds only in-frame clones, not every one. Among more than 30,000 clones listed, about 85% were seen once. The sample consisted of peripheral blood. Source of these receptors: a woman aged 80 or over with active or convalescent COVID-19. CDR3s include the opening cysteine and the closing phenylalanine or tryptophan. D genes are given only for firm matches. Size tells how often a clone was seen (once, few, many) or the class of an expanded clone, and some rows leave it out.

v_gene: TRBV5-4; j_gene: TRBJ1-3; abundance: -; d_gene: -; CDR3nt: TGTGCCAGCAGCTTGGTCCCAGGAATCTCTGGAAACACCATATATTTT; CDR3aa: CASSLVPGISGNTIYF
v_gene: TRBV6-2/TRBV6-3; j_gene: TRBJ1-2; abundance: -; d_gene: -; CDR3nt: TGTGCCAGCAGCCCGGAGGAGTATGGCTACACCTTC; CDR3aa: CASSPEEYGYTF
v_gene: TRBV5-1; j_gene: TRBJ2-5; abundance: -; d_gene: TRBD2; CDR3nt: TGCGCCAGCAGCTTGGGTTCACTAGCGGGGACCGAGACCCAGTACTTC; CDR3aa: CASSLGSLAGTETQYF
v_gene: TRBV29-1; j_gene: TRBJ1-1; abundance: once; d_gene: TRBD1; CDR3nt: TGCAGCGTTGACCGGGAGAGGGGGCGAGGGTTCGGTGAAGCTTTCTTT; CDR3aa: CSVDRERGRGFGEAFF
v_gene: TRBV5-1; j_gene: TRBJ2-4; abundance: -; d_gene: -; CDR3nt: TGCGCCAGCAGCTTGACCGCTGCCGGGACACCAGCGGCCAAAAACATTCAGTACTTC; CDR3aa: CASSLTAAGTPAAKNIQYF
v_gene: TRBV5-4; j_gene: TRBJ2-7; abundance: -; d_gene: TRBD2; CDR3nt: TGTGCCAGCAGCCTACCGGGACTAGCATCCTACGAGCAGTACTTC; CDR3aa: CASSLPGLASYEQYF
v_gene: TRBV7-6; j_gene: TRBJ2-2; abundance: -; d_gene: -; CDR3nt: TGTGCCAGCAGCGTCGGTGGGAACACCGGGGAGCTGTTTTTT; CDR3aa: CASSVGGNTGELFF
v_gene: TRBV7-9; j_gene: TRBJ2-1; abundance: -; d_gene: -; CDR3nt: TGTGCCAGCAGCTTCGGGGGATACAATGAGCAGTTCTTC; CDR3aa: CASSFGGYNEQFF
v_gene: TRBV2; j_gene: TRBJ1-2; abundance: -; d_gene: -; CDR3nt: TGTGCCAGCAGTTCGAACAATGCTAACTATGGCTACACCTTC; CDR3aa: CASSSNNANYGYTF
v_gene: TRBV2; j_gene: TRBJ2-3; abundance: once; d_gene: -; CDR3nt: TGTGCCAGCGAGAGGCTGACTACAGATACGCAGTATTTT; CDR3aa: CASERLTTDTQYF
v_gene: TRBV5-1; j_gene: TRBJ1-1; abundance: -; d_gene: -; CDR3nt: TGCGCCAGCAGCTCCCCGGGGGGGGGCATCAACTTCATGAACACTGAAGCTTTCTTT; CDR3aa: CASSSPGGGINFMNTEAFF
v_gene: TRBV28; j_gene: TRBJ1-4; abundance: once; d_gene: TRBD1; CDR3nt: TGTGCCAGCTACACAGGGGGAGGGGAAAAACTGTTTTTT; CDR3aa: CASYTGGGEKLFF
v_gene: TRBV7-9; j_gene: TRBJ1-2; abundance: few; d_gene: -; CDR3nt: TGTGCCAGCAGCTACCCCCAAGCGTTGTTAAATGGCTACACCTTC; CDR3aa: CASSYPQALLNGYTF
v_gene: TRBV2; j_gene: TRBJ2-2; abundance: -; d_gene: TRBD2; CDR3nt: TGTGCCAGCAGTATACTAGCGACCCCGACCACCGGGGAGCTGTTTTTT; CDR3aa: CASSILATPTTGELFF
v_gene: TRBV7-2; j_gene: TRBJ2-4; abundance: -; d_gene: -; CDR3nt: TGTGCCAGCAGCAGACCGGGGGATCAAAACATTCAGTACTTC; CDR3aa: CASSRPGDQNIQYF
v_gene: TRBV11-1; j_gene: TRBJ2-1; abundance: -; d_gene: TRBD2; CDR3nt: TGTGCCAGCAGCTTAGTTAGCGGGGGGGGTAATGAGCAGTTCTTC; CDR3aa: CASSLVSGGGNEQFF
v_gene: TRBV19; j_gene: TRBJ2-5; abundance: -; d_gene: TRBD1; CDR3nt: TGTGCCAGTACCGACAGGGTAATGGGGACCCAGTACTTC; CDR3aa: CASTDRVMGTQYF
v_gene: TRBV10-3; j_gene: TRBJ1-1; abundance: -; d_gene: -; CDR3nt: TGTGCCATCAGTGAGTCTCGGGCAGGGGATAGCATGAACACTGAAGCTTTCTTT; CDR3aa: CAISESRAGDSMNTEAFF
v_gene: TRBV19; j_gene: TRBJ1-2; abundance: -; d_gene: -; CDR3nt: TGTGCCAGTAGTATGGGACTCAACTATGGCTACACCTTC; CDR3aa: CASSMGLNYGYTF
v_gene: TRBV19; j_gene: TRBJ1-2; abundance: -; d_gene: -; CDR3nt: TGTGCCAGTAGTAATGCAGAATTAACTAACTATGGCTACACCTTC; CDR3aa: CASSNAELTNYGYTF
v_gene: TRBV11-2; j_gene: TRBJ2-7; abundance: once; d_gene: TRBD1; CDR3nt: TGTGCCAGCAGCCGGACAGGTATCTACGAGCAGTACTTC; CDR3aa: CASSRTGIYEQYF
v_gene: TRBV18; j_gene: TRBJ1-2; abundance: -; d_gene: -; CDR3nt: TGTGCCAGCTCACCAGGGGGCAACTATGGCTACACCTTC; CDR3aa: CASSPGGNYGYTF
v_gene: TRBV7-9; j_gene: TRBJ2-7; abundance: -; d_gene: TRBD1; CDR3nt: TGTGCCAGCAGCGAGGGACAGAGCTCCTACGAGCAGTACTTC; CDR3aa: CASSEGQSSYEQYF
v_gene: TRBV28; j_gene: TRBJ2-3; abundance: once; d_gene: TRBD2; CDR3nt: TGTGCCAGCTTAGAGGGAGGGAGCACAGATACGCAGTATTTT; CDR3aa: CASLEGGSTDTQYF
v_gene: TRBV5-1; j_gene: TRBJ2-2; abundance: -; d_gene: -; CDR3nt: TGCGCCAGCAGCTTGCAAGGGACATCGAACACCGGGGAGCTGTTTTTT; CDR3aa: CASSLQGTSNTGELFF
v_gene: TRBV21-1; j_gene: TRBJ1-6; abundance: once; d_gene: -; CDR3nt: TGTGCCAGCAGCGCCCCGGGCCCAGGGAACAATTCACCCCTCCACTTT; CDR3aa: CASSAPGPGNNSPLHF
v_gene: TRBV6-5; j_gene: TRBJ1-6; abundance: once; d_gene: -; CDR3nt: TGTGCCACCTGCCCCAAAACAGGGAATAATTCACCCCTCCACTTT; CDR3aa: CATCPKTGNNSPLHF
v_gene: TRBV6-4; j_gene: TRBJ2-1; abundance: once; d_gene: TRBD2; CDR3nt: TGTGCCAGCAGTGGCCAGACTAGCGCCTCCTACAATGAGCAGTTCTTC; CDR3aa: CASSGQTSASYNEQFF
v_gene: TRBV5-4; j_gene: TRBJ1-1; abundance: -; d_gene: -; CDR3nt: TGTGCCAGCAGCTTGGTTGTGGCGAACACTGAAGCTTTCTTT; CDR3aa: CASSLVVANTEAFF
v_gene: TRBV6-1; j_gene: TRBJ2-6; abundance: -; d_gene: -; CDR3nt: TGTGCCAGCAGTGAAGGTCTGTTTAGCTCTGGGGCCAACGTCCTGACTTTC; CDR3aa: CASSEGLFSSGANVLTF
v_gene: TRBV30; j_gene: TRBJ2-2; abundance: -; d_gene: -; CDR3nt: TGTGCCTGGAGCGGTAACGTTGGGAACACCGGGGAGCTGTTTTTT; CDR3aa: CAWSGNVGNTGELFF
v_gene: TRBV4-1; j_gene: TRBJ1-3; abundance: few; d_gene: TRBD1; CDR3nt: TGCGCCAGCAGCACTCTGGGACAGGGGGACTCTGGAAACACCATATATTTT; CDR3aa: CASSTLGQGDSGNTIYF
v_gene: TRBV19; j_gene: TRBJ2-7; abundance: -; d_gene: TRBD1; CDR3nt: TGTGCCAGTAGCAACCCAGGGGGCTCCCCCTACGAGCAGTACTTC; CDR3aa: CASSNPGGSPYEQYF
v_gene: TRBV19; j_gene: TRBJ2-5; abundance: -; d_gene: TRBD2; CDR3nt: TGTGCCAGTAGTGTCGGTGGGGCGGGGGGAAAAGAGACCCAGTACTTC; CDR3aa: CASSVGGAGGKETQYF
v_gene: TRBV4-1; j_gene: TRBJ2-2; abundance: -; d_gene: TRBD1; CDR3nt: TGCGCCAGCAGCTGGGGGACAGGGGTCCGGTCCGGGGAGCTGTTTTTT; CDR3aa: CASSWGTGVRSGELFF
v_gene: TRBV12-1; j_gene: TRBJ1-5; abundance: -; d_gene: -; CDR3nt: TGTGCCAGCCGTGGGGGGGGGTGGATGGATAGCAATCAGCCCCAGCATTTT; CDR3aa: CASRGGGWMDSNQPQHF
v_gene: TRBV2; j_gene: TRBJ2-5; abundance: -; d_gene: TRBD1; CDR3nt: TGTGCCAGCAGTGGCGGACAGGGGCGGGCGACCCAGTACTTC; CDR3aa: CASSGGQGRATQYF
v_gene: TRBV7-2; j_gene: TRBJ2-7; abundance: -; d_gene: -; CDR3nt: TGTGCCAGCAGCTCCTCTACGTTAGCGGACTTC; CDR3aa: CASSSSTLADF
v_gene: TRBV5-4; j_gene: TRBJ2-5; abundance: -; d_gene: -; CDR3nt: TGTGCCAGCAGCTTGGGACAGCTAGAGACCCAGTACTTC; CDR3aa: CASSLGQLETQYF
v_gene: TRBV7-8; j_gene: TRBJ2-3; abundance: -; d_gene: TRBD2; CDR3nt: TGTGCCAGCAGCCTAGTGGTAGCGGGGGGGCGGCAAGCTATCGCAGACACAGATACGCAGTATTTT; CDR3aa: CASSLVVAGGRQAIADTDTQYF
v_gene: TRBV4-2; j_gene: TRBJ2-2; abundance: -; d_gene: TRBD1; CDR3nt: TGTGCCAGCAGCCAATGGGGACAGGTTAACACCGGGGAGCTGTTTTTT; CDR3aa: CASSQWGQVNTGELFF
v_gene: TRBV4-1; j_gene: TRBJ1-1; abundance: -; d_gene: -; CDR3nt: TGCGCCAGCAGCCAAGAAAGTTCACCAGGGTTGAACACTGAAGCTTTCTTT; CDR3aa: CASSQESSPGLNTEAFF
v_gene: TRBV6-5; j_gene: TRBJ1-1; abundance: -; d_gene: TRBD1; CDR3nt: TGTGCCAGCAGCCCATGGACAGGGAGGAACACTGAAGCTTTCTTT; CDR3aa: CASSPWTGRNTEAFF
v_gene: TRBV24-1; j_gene: TRBJ2-7; abundance: -; d_gene: -; CDR3nt: TGTGCCACCAGTGCCGGAACGGCCCAGCGGTACTTC; CDR3aa: CATSAGTAQRYF
v_gene: TRBV7-3; j_gene: TRBJ1-6; abundance: -; d_gene: -; CDR3nt: TGTGCCAGCAGCTTAAAACGGGGGAATTCACCCCTCCACTTT; CDR3aa: CASSLKRGNSPLHF
v_gene: TRBV5-5; j_gene: TRBJ1-1; abundance: few; d_gene: TRBD1; CDR3nt: TGTGCCAGCAGCTTGGCCTCGGGGACAGTGAACACTGAAGCTTTCTTT; CDR3aa: CASSLASGTVNTEAFF
v_gene: TRBV5-1; j_gene: TRBJ2-3; abundance: -; d_gene: -; CDR3nt: TGCGCCAGCAGCTACCGGCACAGGGGGGGTAGCACAGATACGCAGTATTTT; CDR3aa: CASSYRHRGGSTDTQYF
v_gene: TRBV5-6; j_gene: TRBJ2-2; abundance: -; d_gene: -; CDR3nt: TGTGCCAGCAGCATTATAGCGGTTATGAACACCGGGGAGCTGTTTTTT; CDR3aa: CASSIIAVMNTGELFF
v_gene: TRBV6-5; j_gene: TRBJ2-5; abundance: -; d_gene: -; CDR3nt: TGTGCCAGCAGTAACTCGGGCACGACGAAAGAGACCCAGTACTTC; CDR3aa: CASSNSGTTKETQYF
v_gene: TRBV30; j_gene: TRBJ2-1; abundance: -; d_gene: -; CDR3nt: TGTGCCTGGAGTGCCGGAGGTTCGAACAATGAGCAGTTCTTC; CDR3aa: CAWSAGGSNNEQFF
v_gene: TRBV10-2; j_gene: TRBJ2-7; abundance: -; d_gene: TRBD1; CDR3nt: TGCGCCAGCAGTGAGATCTTGCGACAGGGGGCTAGGGTGCAGTACTTC; CDR3aa: CASSEILRQGARVQYF
v_gene: TRBV2; j_gene: TRBJ1-5; abundance: -; d_gene: -; CDR3nt: TGTGCCAGCAGTGACCGCACAGGGAATCAGCCCCAGCATTTT; CDR3aa: CASSDRTGNQPQHF
v_gene: TRBV5-1; j_gene: TRBJ2-1; abundance: -; d_gene: -; CDR3nt: TGCGCCAGCAGCGCAGGACAGCCCGGTGAGCAGTTCTTC; CDR3aa: CASSAGQPGEQFF
v_gene: TRBV5-1; j_gene: TRBJ2-2; abundance: -; d_gene: -; CDR3nt: TGCGCCAGCAGCCAGGACAGCGGAAGGACCGGGGAGCTGTTTTTT; CDR3aa: CASSQDSGRTGELFF
v_gene: TRBV11-2; j_gene: TRBJ1-5; abundance: -; d_gene: -; CDR3nt: TGTGCCAGCAGCTTGGACGGACATAGCAATCAGCCCCAGCATTTT; CDR3aa: CASSLDGHSNQPQHF